This entry features one T cell receptor beta chain sequence. The target antigen is unknown. This specimen comes from a study of cytotoxic CD8 clonotypes in ibrutinib-treated CLL. Study overall: Response was recorded as partial in 24 patients and complete in 2; at median approximately 63 months, approximately 15 remained remitted and approximately twelve had progressed. Study-level findings and limits: Sampling of sustained-remission and progressing patients occurred at differing times. The study found clonality rose at ibrutinib response, then fell toward baseline at progression. Public clonotypes were uncommon and contracted or stayed stable on treatment.

TCRdb's copy holds only in-frame clones and misses some; the assay was immunoSEQ multiplex PCR. This sample has about 89,000 clones, with around 80% found just once. The TCR comes from a human donor with chronic lymphocytic leukemia. Sequencing was performed on PBMCs, taken after 12 months of ibrutinib treatment.

The CDR3 here is CASSPTYPGTGSLRNSPLHF. CDR3 nucleotides: TGTGCCAGCAGTCCAACCTATCCCGGGACAGGGAGTCTGAGGAATTCACCCCTCCACTTT. V gene TRBV27 combines with J gene TRBJ1-6; TRBD1 matches 9 bases. CDR3 length equals 20 residues. J was trimmed by 7 bases and V by 5 bases; bases with no gene match: 21. The germline V gene encodes CDR1 MNHEY and CDR2 SMNVEV (reference sequence).